This T cell receptor (beta chain) was sequenced for a study of tumor-infiltrating lymphocytes in primary liver carcinoma. About the study: Enrolled patients were male and female, aged 30 to 69 years.

CDR1 and CDR2 (germline): SGHAT, FQDESV (reference sequence). CDR3 size: 15 residues. Unsorted bulk tissue, about 17-34 mg of it, served as the source for co-extraction of RNA and DNA. Each sampled tumor had five separate regions taken from it. From 450 to 550 ng total RNA, TCR beta cDNA was generated with a primer in the constant region. Each TCR beta library was derived from three nested multiplex PCR rounds that employed slightly modified ARM-PCR. It was with TRBV1-TRBV30 forward primers and a C-beta reverse primer that the first two PCR rounds were run, at around 11 cycles each. MiXCR, applied by TCRdb to the multiplex PCR reads, yields one record per CDR3 protein. The table includes some 180,000 distinct CDR3 sequences, around four fifths detected once. Study conclusions and caveats: Reduced overlap was seen in tumor-adjacent and tumor-blood pairs versus tumor region pairs. Appearing in all five tumor regions was true of only about 7-25% of top clones.

As concerns this clonotype: Its target is not known. At one end the junction does not follow the germline gene, possibly because of a read error.

The chain joins TRBV11-1 to TRBJ2-1; D may correspond to TRBD1 or TRBD2 (5 bases each). Sequencing was done on a sample of tumor tissue from primary liver carcinoma. The clonotype was recovered from a man aged 35-49 years with primary liver carcinoma and hepatitis B virus infection. CDR3 bases: TGTGCCAGTAGCTTCCAGGGACCGTTGGACAATGAGCAGCTCTTC. Translation gives CASSFQGPLDNEQLF.